The 13 T cell receptor beta chains below come from one sample, sequenced in a study of shared clonotypes between healthy human individuals. Repertoires were generated with immunoSEQ multiplex PCR, while TCRdb's copy carries only in-frame clones and drops some. The sample has some 2.1 million clones; roughly 95% are singletons. Naivety among CD8 cells was defined by CD45RO negativity and positive CCR7 selection, thereby excluding terminally differentiated effector memory CD45RA+ cells. What was sequenced was naive CD8+ T cells sorted from blood. The receptors here all came from a man between 18 and 35 years old in good health.

This chain links TRBV29-1 with TRBJ1-2; 8 bases agree with TRBD1. Germline V gene lookup returns CDR1 SQVTM and CDR2 ANQGSEA. This CDR3 has 17 residues. The V segment lost 3 bases and the J segment 6 bases; nucleotides outside the gene matches: 18. The CDR3 sequence: CSVDWATRGRKFDGYTF. The DNA for the CDR3 is TGCAGCGTTGATTGGGCTACCAGGGGGCGCAAGTTTGATGGCTACACCTTC.

The rearrangement uses TRBV2 and TRBJ2-7; D is possibly TRBD2 (5 bases). The V end was cut by 5 bases, the J end by 2 bases, with 13 bases between. Germline-derived CDR1 and CDR2 are SNHLY and FYNNEI. The CDR3 length is 14 residues. The CDR3 DNA reads as TGTGCCAGCAGTCCCGACTACAGCCCCTACGAGCAGTACTTC. It is translated as CASSPDYSPYEQYF.

This rearrangement joins TRBV19 to TRBJ2-7; D perhaps matches TRBD2 (5 bases). In germline, CDR1 is LNHDA, CDR2 SQIVND (reference sequence). This CDR3 comprises 14 residues. The ends were cut back, 5 bases at V and 2 bases at J, with 13 bases in the middle. The CDR3 loop reads CASSAGLNAYEQYF. The CDR3 DNA sequence: TGTGCCAGTAGTGCCGGACTGAATGCCTACGAGCAGTACTTC.

CDR3 amino acids: CASSLEQGNEQYF. The CDR3 coding sequence is TGTGCCAGCAGCTTAGAACAGGGCAACGAGCAGTACTTC. The chain couples TRBV11-2 to TRBJ2-7; D is perhaps TRBD1 (6 bases). The CDR3 is 13 amino acids. CDR1 and CDR2 (germline): SGHAT, FQNNGV. The V and J ends lost 0 bases and 5 bases respectively, with 8 bases between them.

The genes are TRBV19 and TRBJ1-1, with a possible D match to TRBD1 (6 bases). CDR1 LNHDA and CDR2 SQIVND come from the germline V gene (reference sequence). This CDR3 contains 12 residues. Trimming removed 6 bases from V and 8 bases from J, with 13 bases in between. This chain's CDR3 is CASRPEGVEAFF. DNA for the CDR3: TGTGCCAGTAGACCTGAGGGGGTGGAAGCTTTCTTT. Using reference TRBV19 and TRBJ1-1 for the parts outside the CDR3, the full variable domain is DGGITQSPKYLFRKEGQNVTLSCEQNLNHDAMYWYRQDPGQGLRLIYYSQIVNDFQKGDIAEGYSVSREKKESFPLTVTSAQKNPTAFYLCASRPEGVEAFFGQGTRLTVV.

Worth noting for this clone: The sample has other DNA sequences that encode this CDR3 too. J is TRBJ2-2 and V is TRBV11-2, with D uncertain. V lost 3 bases and J 5 bases, leaving 4 bases between the germline ends. Per germline, CDR1 SGHAT and CDR2 FQNNGV. This CDR3 has 12 amino acids. CDR3 sequence (DNA): TGTGCCAGCAGCTTCGGGACCGGGGAGCTGTTTTTT. Translation: CASSFGTGELFF.

In the case of this clone: Other DNA sequences in the sample encode the same CDR3. The chain links TRBV9 to TRBJ2-7; D remains unclear. The CDR3 covers 12 residues. Germline assignment: CDR1 SGDLS and CDR2 YYNGEE. V was pared by 4 bases and J by 2 bases, with 7 bases between. CDR3 sequence reads: CASSPGTYEQYF. As DNA, the CDR3 is TGTGCCAGCAGCCCCGGTACCTACGAGCAGTACTTC.

The chain uses TRBV4-3 and TRBJ2-7; 7 bases map to TRBD2. Unmatched junction bases numbered 8, after V lost 0 bases and J lost 0 bases. CDR1 is LGHNA, CDR2 YSLEER, per germline. CDR3 length: 17 residues. CDR3 amino acids: CASSQDLGAGPSYEQYF. The CDR3 DNA is TGCGCCAGCAGCCAAGATTTAGGAGCGGGACCCTCCTACGAGCAGTACTTC.

The CDR3 coding sequence is TGTGCCTGGAGTCCATCAAGCCACTACGAGCAGTACTTC. It is translated as CAWSPSSHYEQYF. The rearrangement links TRBV30 to TRBJ2-7; D gene uncertain. CDR1 and CDR2 from the germline V gene are GTSNPN and SVGIG (reference sequence). The length of the CDR3 is 13 residues. Trimming stripped 2 bases from V and 3 bases from J, with 11 bases between.

The V gene is TRBV6-1, the J gene TRBJ1-6; TRBD1 matches at 7 bases. Germline V gene lookup returns CDR1 MNHNS and CDR2 SASEGT. V shed 3 bases and J 2 bases; nucleotides not matched to a gene: 4. The length of the CDR3 is 16 residues. This CDR3 reads CASSDLGGPYNSPLHF. The CDR3 bases are TGTGCCAGCAGTGATTTAGGGGGCCCCTATAATTCACCCCTCCACTTT.

The chain joins TRBV5-1 to TRBJ2-7, with 7 bases lining up with TRBD2. Unmatched junction bases numbered 7, after V lost 2 bases and J lost 5 bases. CDR3 length equals 14 residues. Per germline, CDR1 SGHRS and CDR2 YFSETQ. The CDR3, as DNA: TGCGCCAGCAGCTTACCCGGGACTATGAACGAGCAGTACTTC. Encoded protein: CASSLPGTMNEQYF. Using reference TRBV5-1 and TRBJ2-7 for the parts outside the CDR3, the full variable domain is KAGVTQTPRYLIKTRGQQVTLSCSPISGHRSVSWYQQTPGQGLQFLFEYFSETQRNKGNFPGRFSGRQFSNSRSEMNVSTLELGDSALYLCASSLPGTMNEQYFGPGTRLTVT.

Note on this clone: Other nucleotide sequences in the sample specify the same CDR3. The rearrangement joins TRBV9 to TRBJ2-5; TRBD2 agrees at 12 bases. Looked up from germline, CDR1 is SGDLS and CDR2 is YYNGEE. The ends lost 0 bases at V and 5 bases at J; junction bases unmatched: 5. CDR3 length equals 16 residues. CDR3 in DNA: TGTGCCAGCAGCGTAGGACTAGCGGGAGTGGGGGAGACCCAGTACTTC. It yields the protein CASSVGLAGVGETQYF.

This clone was picked up one time. This chain uses TRBV4-3 with TRBJ2-7; D possibly corresponds to TRBD2 (5 bases). The germline V gene encodes CDR1 LGHNA and CDR2 YSLEER. The CDR3 extends over 18 amino acids. V was shortened by 0 bases and J by 0 bases, with 18 bases between the two germline ends. CDR3 DNA sequence: TGCGCCAGCAGCCAAGATCATCCCGGACGGGAAGGCTCCTACGAGCAGTACTTC. Residues: CASSQDHPGREGSYEQYF.